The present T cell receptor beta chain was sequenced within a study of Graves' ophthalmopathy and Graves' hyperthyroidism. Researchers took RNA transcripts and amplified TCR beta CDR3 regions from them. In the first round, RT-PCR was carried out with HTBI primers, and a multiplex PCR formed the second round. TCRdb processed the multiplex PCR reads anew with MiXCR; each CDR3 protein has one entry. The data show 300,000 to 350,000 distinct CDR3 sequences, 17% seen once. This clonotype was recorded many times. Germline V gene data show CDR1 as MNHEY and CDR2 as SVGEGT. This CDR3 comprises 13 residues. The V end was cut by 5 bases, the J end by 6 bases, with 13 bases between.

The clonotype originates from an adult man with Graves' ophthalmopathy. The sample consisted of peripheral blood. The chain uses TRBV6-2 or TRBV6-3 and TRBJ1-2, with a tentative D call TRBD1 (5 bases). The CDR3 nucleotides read TGTGCCAGCAGTCGCGGGGGTCTGAATGGCTACACCTTC. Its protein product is CASSRGGLNGYTF.